This T cell receptor beta chain was sequenced during a study of blood T cells in healthy people across ages. Study-wide findings and caveats: Shifts in expanded clonotypes may have been confounded by donor CMV status, which was unknown.

A J-beta primer mix and a sample-barcoded 5' primer were used in a second PCR of roughly 6 to 11 cycles. MiXCR was run by TCRdb on the 5' RACE reads, yielding one entry per CDR3 protein. The table shows about 1.8 million distinct CDR3 sequences, with roughly 52% occurring only once. The germline gives CDR1 SGHTA, CDR2 FQGNSA. The CDR3 has 11 residues. V dropped 6 bases and J dropped 4 bases, with 7 bases sitting between them. This clonotype has at least ten counts. Antigen unknown. This receptor was obtained from a woman in her thirties or forties in good health. V gene TRBV7-2 combines with J gene TRBJ2-7; TRBD1 might be the D (5 bases). Specimen: blood. The CDR3 protein is CASSPGYEQYF. The CDR3 nucleotides read TGTGCCAGCAGTCCAGGGTACGAGCAGTACTTC.